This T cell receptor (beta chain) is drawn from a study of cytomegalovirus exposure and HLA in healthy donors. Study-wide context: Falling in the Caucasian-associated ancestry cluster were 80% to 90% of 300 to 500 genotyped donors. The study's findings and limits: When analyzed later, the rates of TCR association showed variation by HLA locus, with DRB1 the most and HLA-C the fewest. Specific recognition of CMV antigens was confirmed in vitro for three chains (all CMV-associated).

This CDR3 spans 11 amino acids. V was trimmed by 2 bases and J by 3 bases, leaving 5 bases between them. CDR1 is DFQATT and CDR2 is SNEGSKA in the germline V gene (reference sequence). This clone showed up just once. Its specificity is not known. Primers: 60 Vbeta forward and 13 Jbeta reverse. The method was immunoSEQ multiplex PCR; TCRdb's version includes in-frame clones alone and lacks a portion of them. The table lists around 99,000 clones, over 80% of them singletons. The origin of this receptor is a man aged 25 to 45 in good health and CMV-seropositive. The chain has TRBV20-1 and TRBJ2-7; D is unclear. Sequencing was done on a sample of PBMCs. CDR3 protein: CSARSDYEQYF. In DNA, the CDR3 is TGCAGTGCTAGATCAGACTACGAGCAGTACTTC.